The 23 T cell receptor beta chains given below trace back to one sample, sequenced in a study of cytomegalovirus exposure and HLA in healthy donors (dated 2017 in TCRdb). The library was produced with the immunoSEQ multiplex PCR assay. For the multiplex PCR, a mixture combining 60 forward primers for TCR Vbeta segments and 13 reverse primers for TCR Jbeta segments was used. The table comes from immuneACCESS by way of TCRdb, which keeps in-frame sequences with V and J called. Part of the clones is missing from these tables; in studies checked, under half for an unresolved V gene and the rest for unknown reasons. The table of this sample itemizes approximately 150,000 clones. About 0.96% of the sample is held by the ten biggest clonotypes. The sample consisted of PBMCs. The receptors here all came from a male donor in good health and CMV-seronegative.

Note on this clone: At one of its ends the junction is not consistent with the germline gene, which may arise from a read error. The CDR3 nucleotides are TGTGCTAGCAGCCCAGGGGAGTGGGAGACCCAGTACTTC. Translating gives CASSPGEWETQYF. The V and J genes are TRBV7-7 and TRBJ2-5, with D possibly matching TRBD1 (6 bases). The CDR3 is 13 residues long. Germline CDR1 reads SSHAT; CDR2 reads FNYEAQ (reference sequence).

This rearrangement joins TRBV30 to TRBJ1-2; no clear D. The CDR3 contains 12 residues. Looked up from germline, CDR1 is GTSNPN and CDR2 is SVGIG (reference sequence). Trimming pared 5 bases from V and 4 bases from J, leaving 11 bases between. In DNA form, the CDR3 reads TGTGCCTGGGGTAGACACATCTATGGCTACACCTTC. It translates to CAWGRHIYGYTF.

Here the CDR3 DNA reads TGTGCCAGTAAGAGGGACAGGGGAGATACGCAGTATTTT. This encodes CASKRDRGDTQYF. V usage is TRBV19 and J usage is TRBJ2-3, with 10 bases identical to TRBD1. The CDR3 runs to 13 residues. With V trimmed by 7 bases and J by 5 bases, 3 bases remained unmatched. The germline gives CDR1 LNHDA, CDR2 SQIVND (reference sequence).

CDR3: CAWRRTGTSGNTIYF. The CDR3 DNA follows: TGTGCCTGGAGGAGAACAGGGACCTCTGGAAACACCATATATTTT. V usage is TRBV30 and J usage is TRBJ1-3; TRBD1 might be the D (6 bases). V lost 3 bases to trimming and J lost 0 bases, with 12 bases between them. The CDR3 is 15 amino acids. The V gene's germline CDR1 is GTSNPN and CDR2 SVGIG (reference sequence).

The chain employs TRBV7-6 and TRBJ1-1; D ambiguous. CDR1 is SGHVS and CDR2 is FNYEAQ in the germline V gene. V was cut by 0 bases and J by 4 bases, with 9 bases left in between. The CDR3 runs to 14 residues. As DNA, the CDR3 is TGTGCCAGCAGCTTAGCCCCGGGGAGCACTGAAGCTTTCTTT. Its translation: CASSLAPGSTEAFF.

The genes are TRBV4-1 and TRBJ1-2; 7 bases are shared with TRBD1. Germline CDR1 MGHRA, CDR2 YSYEKL. This CDR3 has 15 residues. The ends lost 0 bases at V and 7 bases at J; junction bases unmatched: 8. The CDR3 DNA reads TGCGCCAGCAGCCAAGAAGACAGGGCTATGAGTGGCTACACCTTC. This gives the protein CASSQEDRAMSGYTF.

The chain combines TRBV19 with TRBJ1-6; 7 bases line up with TRBD1. V trimming: 4 bases; J trimming: 5 bases; junction bases outside the gene matches: 5. Germline CDR1 is LNHDA and CDR2 is SQIVND (reference sequence). CDR3 size: 15 residues. The CDR3 region has the DNA TGTGCCAGTAGTAGGGGACAGAATAATAATTCACCCCTCCACTTT. It specifies CASSRGQNNNSPLHF.

As for this clone: The same CDR3 arises from other DNA sequences in this sample as well. V gene TRBV6-5 combines with J gene TRBJ1-1; D uncertain. The CDR3 runs to 15 residues. Germline V lookup: CDR1 MNHEY, CDR2 SVGAGI. V was shortened by 0 bases and J by 5 bases, with 13 bases between the two germline ends. The CDR3 reads CASSYSRVTVTEAFF. As DNA, the CDR3 is TGTGCCAGCAGTTACTCGAGAGTAACGGTAACTGAAGCTTTCTTT.

The CDR3, as DNA: TGTGCCAGCAGAAGGCAGGGGGACTACGAGCAGTACTTC. Translating gives CASRRQGDYEQYF. This chain links TRBV25-1 with TRBJ2-7; 7 bases are shared with TRBD1. Germline CDR1 and CDR2: MGHDK and SYGVNS. V was pared by 6 bases and J by 3 bases, with 5 bases of the junction left unmatched. There are 13 residues in the CDR3.

The chain employs TRBV7-9 and TRBJ2-1, with 9 bases that match TRBD2. The CDR3 consists of 15 residues. Per germline, CDR1 SEHNR and CDR2 FQNEAQ (reference sequence). V was pared by 5 bases and J by 4 bases, with 6 bases of the junction left unmatched. DNA of the CDR3: TGTGCCAGCAGCCCCACTAGCGGGCTATACAATGAGCAGTTCTTC. It is translated as CASSPTSGLYNEQFF.

The CDR3 bases are TGTGCCAGCAGCCCCCGAGGGGGGGCTACAGAGACCCAGTACTTC. Residues: CASSPRGGATETQYF. The rearrangement uses TRBV7-3 and TRBJ2-5; maybe TRBD2 (7 bases). The CDR3 contains 15 residues. Trimming took 5 bases from V and 4 from J, leaving 17 bases between them. In germline, CDR1 is SGHTA, CDR2 FQGTGA.

This chain uses TRBV7-9 with TRBJ1-1, with TRBD1 identical over 7 bases. This CDR3 is built from 14 residues. The V gene's germline CDR1 is SEHNR and CDR2 FQNEAQ (reference sequence). The V segment lost 1 base and the J segment 6 bases; nucleotides outside the gene matches: 5. CDR3 region: CASSLEGASAEAFF. The CDR3 nucleotides are TGTGCCAGCAGCTTAGAGGGGGCTTCGGCTGAAGCTTTCTTT.

Written as DNA, the CDR3 is TGTGCCAGCAGCCAATCCGGGGGGAACAATCAGCCCCAGCATTTT. This encodes CASSQSGGNNQPQHF. This sequence joins TRBV16 and TRBJ1-5; maybe TRBD1 (5 bases). V was shortened by 0 bases and J by 3 bases, with 9 bases between the two germline ends. CDR1 and CDR2 from the germline V gene are KGHSY and FQNENV. CDR3 length: 15 amino acids.

The chain uses TRBV19 and TRBJ2-5; possible D gene TRBD2, 6 bases. Germline CDR1 and CDR2: LNHDA and SQIVND (reference sequence). The CDR3 runs 14 residues. V lost 0 bases and J lost 2, with 7 bases in between. The CDR3 protein is CASSIDAGQETQYF. The CDR3 region has the DNA TGTGCCAGTAGTATAGATGCGGGGCAAGAGACCCAGTACTTC.

V gene TRBV11-3 combines with J gene TRBJ1-1; D remains ambiguous. CDR1 is SGHNT and CDR2 is YENEEA in the germline V gene. The CDR3 is 15 amino acids. Trimming left V 1 base short and J 1 base short, with 10 bases between. The CDR3 bases are TGTGCCAGCAGCTTAGGTGGACTGAAGAACACTGAAGCTTTCTTT. Protein product: CASSLGGLKNTEAFF.

V usage is TRBV6-4 and J usage is TRBJ1-2, with 7 bases lining up with TRBD1. Germline CDR1 reads MRHNA; CDR2 reads SNTAGT. The V segment lost 10 bases and the J segment 11 bases; nucleotides outside the gene matches: 19. The CDR3 runs to 14 residues. For the CDR3, the DNA is TGTGCCATCCCACAGGGGCGTTCCCCGTTAGGATACACCTTC. Translated, it gives CAIPQGRSPLGYTF.

On this clone: One end of the junction fails to match germline, which may point to a read error. The same CDR3 also results from other DNA sequences found in this sample. This chain links TRBV7-7 with TRBJ2-5, with TRBD1 matching over 8 bases. The CDR3 contains 14 residues. Per germline, CDR1 SSHAT and CDR2 FNYEAQ (reference sequence). CDR3 in DNA: TGTGCTAGCAGCCGTGGGACAGGACAGGAGACCCAGTACTTC. Residues: CASSRGTGQETQYF. Full variable domain (outside the CDR3, taken from reference TRBV7-7 and TRBJ2-5): GAGVSQSPRYKVTKRGQDVTLRCDPISSHATLYWYQQALGQGPEFLTYFNYEAQPDKSGLPSDRFSAERPEGSISTLTIQRTEQRDSAMYRCASSRGTGQETQYFGPGTRLLVL.

The chain links TRBV30 to TRBJ2-7; tentatively, D is TRBD1 (5 bases). The germline CDR1 and CDR2 sequences are GTSNPN and SVGIG (reference sequence). There are 12 residues in the CDR3. V was trimmed by 3 bases and J by 5 bases, leaving 11 bases between them. The CDR3 here is CAWSWSGNEQYF. CDR3 nucleotides: TGTGCCTGGAGCTGGTCAGGGAACGAGCAGTACTTC.

The V call is TRBV9, the J call TRBJ1-2, with TRBD1 as a possible D gene (6 bases). Germline loops: CDR1 SGDLS, CDR2 YYNGEE. CDR3 length equals 18 residues. V was clipped by 0 bases and J by 2 bases, with 20 bases between them. The CDR3 sequence: CASSVVPGHLALNYGYTF. CDR3 in DNA: TGTGCCAGCAGCGTAGTTCCGGGACACTTAGCCTTAAACTATGGCTACACCTTC.

The chain links TRBV28 to TRBJ2-2; TRBD1 agrees at 8 bases. The germline V gene has CDR1 MDHEN and CDR2 SYDVKM. There are 16 residues in the CDR3. With 6 bases clipped from V and 1 base from J, the junction kept 7 bases outside the gene matches. The CDR3 loop is CASRPDRVGNTGELFF. DNA for the CDR3: TGTGCCAGCAGGCCGGACAGGGTTGGGAACACCGGGGAGCTGTTTTTT.

This chain connects TRBV19 to TRBJ2-7; no clear D. Between the trimmed V and J ends, which lost 5 bases and 2 bases, there was a span of 7 bases. Germline V gives CDR1 LNHDA, CDR2 SQIVND (reference sequence). This CDR3 has 12 residues. CDR3 nucleotide sequence: TGTGCCAGTAGTTCCCCAGCCTACGAGCAGTACTTC. Translating gives CASSSPAYEQYF.

The chain has TRBV11-2 and TRBJ1-1; 7 bases match TRBD1. CDR3 size: 19 residues. Germline loops: CDR1 SGHAT, CDR2 FQNNGV. Trimming took 6 bases from V and 0 from J; bases not matched to a gene: 19. The CDR3 loop is CASRGGWTAGTDMNTEAFF. The CDR3 DNA follows: TGTGCCAGCAGGGGGGGCTGGACCGCCGGGACAGACATGAACACTGAAGCTTTCTTT.

The V call is TRBV7-6, the J call TRBJ2-3; tentatively, D is TRBD2 (7 bases). The CDR3 contains 15 residues. The germline gives CDR1 SGHVS, CDR2 FNYEAQ. Deletions cut 1 base from V and 5 bases from J, with 13 bases between. CDR3 nucleotides: TGTGCCAGCAGCTTAGAGGGGGGGTCGGGAGATACGCAGTATTTT. Residues: CASSLEGGSGDTQYF.